This T cell receptor (beta chain) was identified during a study of identical twins. V shed 7 bases, J shed 0 bases, and the junction held 2 bases outside the gene matches. The CDR3 sequence is 13 residues long. The germline CDR1 and CDR2 sequences are MDHEN and SYDVKM. TCRdb reprocessed the 5' RACE reads with MiXCR, giving one entry per CDR3 protein. Altogether approximately 150,000 distinct CDR3 sequences are present, 3.5% being singletons, with the ten largest covering more than 7%. The table lists this clonotype with many counts. This chain connects TRBV28 to TRBJ1-1; TRBD1 matches at 7 bases. The origin of this receptor is a man aged 18 to 30 in good health. The sample was memory T cells sorted from blood. CDR3 in DNA: TGTGCCAGCAAGGGGGCACTGAACACTGAAGCTTTCTTT. Protein: CASKGALNTEAFF.